This T cell receptor (beta chain) was documented in a study of blood T cell repertoires in COVID-19. Turning to the study itself: Some COVID-19 samples were acute and others convalescent; all came from the United States, Italy and Spain. T cells, B-cell-depleted T cells, or PBMCs provided the cDNA or gDNA that served as material.

J lost 2 bases, V lost 1 base, and 10 bases had no gene match. Germline CDR1 is LGHNA and CDR2 is YNFKEQ. The CDR3 loop spans 17 amino acids. Original data processing: Amplification of reference gene primers was used by the study to estimate nucleated cell counts. Libraries were prepared by immunoSEQ multiplex PCR; TCRdb keeps only in-frame clonotypes and omits some of them. The DNA gave D and trimming, while V, J and clone size come from that table. Found here are 360,000 or so clones, roughly nine tenths of them singletons; the top ten hold less than 5%. Patients from Seattle were sampled longitudinally, starting during active infection.

The origin of this receptor is a woman in her fifties or sixties with COVID-19, enrolled during active disease. This chain connects TRBV4-2 to TRBJ2-5, with 7 bases aligning to TRBD1. Sequences were obtained from peripheral blood. The CDR3 bases are TGTGCCAGCAGCCAAGGGCCGGGGACAGCCACTCAAGAGACCCAGTACTTC. It yields the protein CASSQGPGTATQETQYF.